This is a list of T cell receptor beta chains from one sample in a study of PD-1 blockade in classical Hodgkin lymphoma. TCRdb's copy holds only in-frame clones and misses some; the assay was immunoSEQ multiplex PCR. Here the sample spans tens of thousands of clones, 70% to 90% being singletons. The material was peripheral blood mononuclear cells (PBMCs), obtained before the fourth cycle of nivolumab. Source of these receptors: a human donor with classical Hodgkin lymphoma. The CDR3 runs from the conserved cysteine through the conserved F or W. D genes are given only for firm matches. Size tells how often a clone was seen (once, few, many) or the class of an expanded clone, and some rows leave it out.

J gene,V gene,D gene,clone size,CDR3 protein,CDR3 DNA
TRBJ2-1,TRBV9,NA,once,CASSSGGSSYNEQFF,TGTGCCAGCAGCTCAGGGGGGAGCTCCTACAATGAGCAGTTCTTC
TRBJ2-1,TRBV7-2,TRBD2,NA,CASSLWLAGEEYNEQFF,TGTGCCAGCAGCTTATGGTTAGCGGGGGAGGAGTACAATGAGCAGTTCTTC
TRBJ1-4,TRBV5-1,NA,NA,CASSLGSSNEKLFF,TGCGCCAGCAGCTTGGGCAGCTCTAATGAAAAACTGTTTTTT
TRBJ2-3,TRBV2,NA,once,CASRRSTSFLYF,TGTGCCAGCAGAAGGAGTACTAGCTTCCTGTATTTT
TRBJ2-4,TRBV6-1,NA,NA,CASSEWGAKNIQYF,TGTGCCAGCAGTGAATGGGGAGCCAAAAACATTCAGTACTTC
TRBJ2-3,TRBV5-1,NA,NA,CASSLSGLLTDTQYF,TGCGCCAGCAGCTTAAGCGGCCTCCTCACAGATACGCAGTATTTT
TRBJ2-5,TRBV5-1,NA,NA,CASSLGGEETQYF,TGCGCCAGCAGCTTGGGAGGGGAAGAGACCCAGTACTTC
TRBJ2-7,TRBV14,NA,NA,CASSSPRLHYEQYF,TGTGCCAGCAGCAGCCCCCGACTACACTACGAGCAGTACTTC
TRBJ2-3,TRBV19,NA,NA,CASPPRGAYLGTDTQYF,TGTGCCAGCCCTCCTCGAGGGGCTTATTTGGGCACAGATACGCAGTATTTT
TRBJ1-1,TRBV28,NA,NA,CASSFSNTEAFF,TGTGCCAGCAGTTTCTCCAACACTGAAGCTTTCTTT
TRBJ2-7,TRBV7-8,NA,NA,CASSLGLHSYEQYF,TGTGCCAGCAGCTTAGGACTCCACTCCTACGAGCAGTACTTC
TRBJ2-1,TRBV6-5,NA,NA,CASSYSGLSSYNEQFF,TGTGCCAGCAGTTACTCGGGACTGAGCTCCTACAATGAGCAGTTCTTC
TRBJ1-3,TRBV19,NA,NA,CASEAQFSGNTIYF,TGTGCCAGCGAAGCACAGTTCTCTGGAAACACCATATATTTT
TRBJ1-2,TRBV28,NA,NA,CASGRGFSYGYTF,TGTGCCAGCGGCAGGGGATTCTCGTATGGCTACACCTTC
TRBJ1-2,TRBV19,NA,NA,CASTGSPTSNYGYTF,TGTGCCAGTACCGGGTCGCCTACTTCTAACTATGGCTACACCTTC
TRBJ2-5,TRBV5-1,NA,NA,CASSLPTGAGETQYF,TGCGCCAGCAGCCTCCCGACAGGAGCGGGGGAGACCCAGTACTTC
TRBJ2-7,TRBV19,NA,NA,CASSMKVSYEQYF,TGTGCCAGTAGTATGAAGGTCTCCTACGAGCAGTACTTC
TRBJ2-5,TRBV5-1,NA,NA,CASSVGLGGVETQYF,TGCGCCAGCAGCGTGGGGTTGGGGGGTGTAGAGACCCAGTACTTC
TRBJ2-2,TRBV7-9,NA,few,CASSRGPGLAAGELFF,TGTGCCAGCAGCCGAGGACCCGGCCTCGCGGCCGGGGAGCTGTTTTTT
TRBJ2-1,TRBV28,TRBD2,NA,CASSLGVAGPPSDEQFF,TGTGCCAGCAGCCTTGGGGTAGCGGGGCCGCCATCGGATGAGCAGTTCTTC
TRBJ2-6,TRBV5-4,NA,NA,CASSLAGRAGANVLTF,TGTGCCAGCAGCTTGGCCGGGCGGGCTGGGGCCAACGTCCTGACTTTC
TRBJ2-5,TRBV7-9,NA,NA,CASSLAEGETQYF,TGTGCCAGCAGCTTAGCGGAGGGAGAGACCCAGTACTTC
TRBJ1-1,TRBV5-4,TRBD1,NA,CASRVQGSTEAFF,TGTGCCAGCAGAGTACAGGGGAGCACTGAAGCTTTCTTT
TRBJ2-3,TRBV10-3,TRBD2,NA,CAIRGPSGTSIGDTQYF,TGTGCCATCAGAGGACCGTCCGGGACTAGCATAGGAGATACGCAGTATTTT
TRBJ2-1,TRBV19,NA,NA,CASRRGPNLAYNEQFF,TGTGCCAGTAGGCGGGGGCCGAACCTTGCCTACAATGAGCAGTTCTTC
TRBJ1-3,TRBV19,TRBD1,once,CASSRGTARIGNTIYF,TGTGCCAGTAGCCGAGGGACAGCTAGAATCGGAAACACCATATATTTT
TRBJ2-7,TRBV5-1,NA,once,CASSSSGLDYEQYF,TGCGCCAGCAGCTCGTCGGGACTCGACTACGAGCAGTACTTC
TRBJ2-3,TRBV5-1,NA,NA,CASSFPQGTDTQYF,TGCGCCAGCAGCTTCCCCCAGGGCACAGATACGCAGTATTTT